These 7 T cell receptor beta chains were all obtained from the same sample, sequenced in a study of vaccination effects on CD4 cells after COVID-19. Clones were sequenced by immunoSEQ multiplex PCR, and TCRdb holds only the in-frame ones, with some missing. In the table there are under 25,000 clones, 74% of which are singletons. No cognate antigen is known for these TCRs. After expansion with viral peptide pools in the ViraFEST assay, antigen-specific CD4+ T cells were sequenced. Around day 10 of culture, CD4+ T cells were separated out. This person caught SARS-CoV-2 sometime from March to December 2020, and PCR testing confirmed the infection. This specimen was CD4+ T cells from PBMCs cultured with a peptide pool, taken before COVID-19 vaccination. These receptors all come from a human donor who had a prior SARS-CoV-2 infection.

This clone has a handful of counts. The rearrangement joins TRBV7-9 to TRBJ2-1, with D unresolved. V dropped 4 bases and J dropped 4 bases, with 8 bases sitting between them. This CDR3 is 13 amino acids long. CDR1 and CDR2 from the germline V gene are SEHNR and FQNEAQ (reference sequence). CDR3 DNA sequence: TGTGCCAGCAGCTCAGACTCGTACAATGAGCAGTTCTTC. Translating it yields CASSSDSYNEQFF.

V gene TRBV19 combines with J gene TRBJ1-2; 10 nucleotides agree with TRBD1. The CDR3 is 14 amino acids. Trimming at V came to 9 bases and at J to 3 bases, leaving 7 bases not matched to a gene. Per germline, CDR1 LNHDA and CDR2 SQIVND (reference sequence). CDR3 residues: CASRQGASYYGYTF. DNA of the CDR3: TGTGCCAGCAGACAGGGGGCTAGCTACTATGGCTACACCTTC.

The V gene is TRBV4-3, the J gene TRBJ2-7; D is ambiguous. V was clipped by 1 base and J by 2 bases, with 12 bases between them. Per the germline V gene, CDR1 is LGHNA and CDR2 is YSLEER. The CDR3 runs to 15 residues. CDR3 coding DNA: TGCGCCAGCAGCCAAGCCAGGACCCACACCTACGAGCAGTACTTC. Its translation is CASSQARTHTYEQYF.

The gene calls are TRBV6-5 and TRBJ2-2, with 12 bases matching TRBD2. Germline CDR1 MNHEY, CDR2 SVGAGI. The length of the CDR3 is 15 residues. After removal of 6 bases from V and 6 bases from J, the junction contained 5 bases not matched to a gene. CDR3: CASRTLAGGPGELFF. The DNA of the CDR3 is TGTGCCAGCAGGACTCTAGCGGGGGGGCCCGGGGAGCTGTTTTTT.

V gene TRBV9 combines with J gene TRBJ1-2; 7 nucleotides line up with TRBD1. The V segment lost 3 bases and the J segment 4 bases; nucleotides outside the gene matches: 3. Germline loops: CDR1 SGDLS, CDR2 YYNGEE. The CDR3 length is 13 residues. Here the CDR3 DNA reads TGTGCCAGCAGCGGGGACAGAAGCTATGGCTACACCTTC. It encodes CASSGDRSYGYTF. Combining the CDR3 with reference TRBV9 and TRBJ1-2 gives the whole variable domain DSGVTQTPKHLITATGQRVTLRCSPRSGDLSVYWYQQSLDQGLQFLIQYYNGEERAKGNILERFSAQQFPDLHSELNLSSLELGDSALYFCASSGDRSYGYTFGSGTRLTVV.

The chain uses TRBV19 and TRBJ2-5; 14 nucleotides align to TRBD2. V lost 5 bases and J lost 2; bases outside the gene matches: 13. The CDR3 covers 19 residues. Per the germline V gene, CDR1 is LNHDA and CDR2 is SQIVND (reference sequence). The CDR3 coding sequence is TGTGCCAGTAGTGAAGCGTCCGGGACTAGCGGGAGAATACAAGAGACCCAGTACTTC. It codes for CASSEASGTSGRIQETQYF.

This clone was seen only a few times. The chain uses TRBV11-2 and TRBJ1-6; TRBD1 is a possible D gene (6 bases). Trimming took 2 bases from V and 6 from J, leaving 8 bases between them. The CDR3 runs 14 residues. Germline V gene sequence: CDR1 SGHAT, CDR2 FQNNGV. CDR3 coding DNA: TGTGCCAGCAGCTTAACAGGGCGTAATTCACCCCTCCACTTT. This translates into CASSLTGRNSPLHF.